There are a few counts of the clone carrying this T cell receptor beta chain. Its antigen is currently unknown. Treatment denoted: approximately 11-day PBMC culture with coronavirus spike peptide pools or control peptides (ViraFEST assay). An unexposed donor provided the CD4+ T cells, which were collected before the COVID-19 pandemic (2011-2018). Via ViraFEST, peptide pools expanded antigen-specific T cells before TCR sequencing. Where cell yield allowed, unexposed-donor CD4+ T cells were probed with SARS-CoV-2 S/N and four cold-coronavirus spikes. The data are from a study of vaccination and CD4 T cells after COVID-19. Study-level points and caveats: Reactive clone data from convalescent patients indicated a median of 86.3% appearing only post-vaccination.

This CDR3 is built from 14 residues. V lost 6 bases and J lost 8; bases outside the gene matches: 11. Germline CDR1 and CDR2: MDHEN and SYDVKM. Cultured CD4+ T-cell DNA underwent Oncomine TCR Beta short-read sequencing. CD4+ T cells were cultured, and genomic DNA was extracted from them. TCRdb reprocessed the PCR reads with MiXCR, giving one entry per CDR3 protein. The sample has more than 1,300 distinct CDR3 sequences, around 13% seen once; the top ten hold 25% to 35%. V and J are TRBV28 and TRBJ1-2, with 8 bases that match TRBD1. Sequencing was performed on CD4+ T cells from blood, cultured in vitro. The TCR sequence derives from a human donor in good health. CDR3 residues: CASSTTTDRDGYTF. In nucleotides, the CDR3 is TGTGCCAGCAGCACTACTACGGACAGGGACGGCTACACCTTC.